These 18 T cell receptor beta chains originate from one sample sequenced in a study of post-analysis software for immune sequencing data. Study conclusions and caveats: Roughly 5 TRBV segments, TRBV5-6, TRBV5-1 and TRBV20-1 among them, were found more frequent in patients than controls.

Their specific antigens are unknown. The authors incorporated unique molecular identifiers into the TCR beta cDNA libraries. Via MiXCR, TCRdb re-called the PCR reads, giving one row per CDR3 protein. The repertoire has about 540,000 distinct CDR3 sequences, approximately 34% of them found once; the top ten carry approximately 6%. Sequenced sample: blood. All receptors come from a girl under 18 with multiple sclerosis.

The V and J genes are TRBV28 and TRBJ2-3; D is perhaps TRBD1 (5 bases). In germline, CDR1 is MDHEN, CDR2 SYDVKM. V was cut by 2 bases and J by 4 bases, with 7 bases left in between. The CDR3 sequence is 13 residues long. The CDR3, as DNA: TGTGCCAGCAGTTTACTACAGGCAGATACGCAGTATTTT. This codes for CASSLLQADTQYF.

This chain's CDR3 is CASSTRTGRQPQHF. The CDR3, as DNA: TGTGCCAGTAGTACGAGGACAGGGAGGCAGCCCCAGCATTTT. This chain links TRBV19 with TRBJ1-5, with 8 bases identical to TRBD1. The CDR3 has 14 residues. The germline V gene has CDR1 LNHDA and CDR2 SQIVND (reference sequence). V was pared by 4 bases and J by 7 bases, with 6 bases of the junction left unmatched.

A few counts support this clonotype. The V gene is TRBV5-5, the J gene TRBJ1-1; maybe TRBD1 (5 bases). Trimming pared 3 bases from V and 4 bases from J, leaving 25 bases between. The CDR3 is 18 amino acids. Per the germline V gene, CDR1 is SGHKS and CDR2 is YYEKEE (reference sequence). CDR3 loop: CASSSSGLWVKGGTEAFF. CDR3 in DNA: TGTGCCAGCAGCTCATCGGGACTATGGGTAAAAGGTGGCACTGAAGCTTTCTTT.

In the case of this clonotype: A much more abundant neighbour one base away suggests this may be a read error. The V and J genes are TRBV29-1 and TRBJ2-3, with D tentatively TRBD2 (6 bases). Germline-derived CDR1 and CDR2 are SQVTM and ANQGSEA. There are 13 residues in the CDR3. The CDR3 bases are TGCAGCGTTGTCCGGGACTCCACAGGTACGCAGTATTTT. This sequence encodes CSVVRDSTGTQYF.

V usage is TRBV20-1 and J usage is TRBJ1-6, with D perhaps TRBD1 (5 bases). The CDR3 is 16 residues long. V lost 2 bases and J lost 0, with 11 bases in between. Germline CDR1 DFQATT, CDR2 SNEGSKA (reference sequence). The CDR3 DNA follows: TGCAGTGCTAGAAGTACAGGAGCCTCCTATAATTCACCCCTCCACTTT. The encoded protein is CSARSTGASYNSPLHF.

The chain joins TRBV20-1 to TRBJ1-5; 7 bases agree with TRBD1. CDR1 and CDR2 (germline): DFQATT, SNEGSKA (reference sequence). This CDR3 has 14 amino acids. Trimming cost V 5 bases and J 2 bases; bases outside gene matches: 6. CDR3 DNA: TGCAGTGCTGGAGTTCAGGGGGGCAATCAGCCCCAGCATTTT. Its translation: CSAGVQGGNQPQHF.

In its sample, this clonotype was seen a few times. The CDR3 sequence: CSVEGRESYNEQFF. The CDR3 nucleotides are TGCAGCGTTGAGGGCCGGGAATCCTACAATGAGCAGTTCTTC. The chain combines TRBV29-1 with TRBJ2-1; D might be TRBD2 (5 bases). The germline gives CDR1 SQVTM, CDR2 ANQGSEA. This CDR3 spans 14 amino acids. Trimming cost V 3 bases and J 1 base, with 10 bases left between them.

V is TRBV7-3 and J is TRBJ1-2, with 12 bases matching TRBD1. J gave up 6 bases and V 5 bases, and 7 bases lay outside the gene matches. This CDR3 spans 15 amino acids. Per germline, CDR1 SGHTA and CDR2 FQGTGA. The chain's CDR3 is CASSATGTGGNGYTF. CDR3 coding DNA: TGTGCCAGCAGCGCGACCGGGACAGGGGGCAATGGCTACACCTTC.

Points on this clonotype: This is likely a read error, given that the CDR3 carries no conserved phenylalanine or tryptophan at its end. V gene TRBV6-4 combines with J gene TRBJ1-5; maybe TRBD1 (5 bases). Trimming took 3 bases from V and 3 from J, leaving 18 bases between them. The CDR3 sequence is 17 residues long. CDR1 is MRHNA and CDR2 is SNTAGT in the germline V gene. CDR3 coding DNA: TGTGCCAGCAGTGATCGCTACATTACAGGAGCCAATCAGCCCCAGCATTAT. This codes for CASSDRYITGANQPQHY.

This clonotype was seen only a few times. The genes are TRBV11-2 and TRBJ2-5; 8 positions match TRBD1. CDR1 SGHAT and CDR2 FQNNGV come from the germline V gene. V lost 1 base and J lost 4; bases outside the gene matches: 8. This CDR3 has 16 residues. In nucleotides, the CDR3 is TGTGCCAGCAGCTTAGGGGCGGACAGGGTGTCAGAGACCCAGTACTTC. Its protein is CASSLGADRVSETQYF. The full variable domain, its missing parts supplied by reference TRBV11-2 and TRBJ2-5, is EAGVAQSPRYKIIEKRQSVAFWCNPISGHATLYWYQQILGQGPKLLIQFQNNGVVDDSQLPKDRFSAERLKGVDSTLKIQPAKLEDSAVYLCASSLGADRVSETQYFGPGTRLLVL.

This chain connects TRBV5-1 to TRBJ2-7, with 10 bases identical to TRBD2. CDR3 length equals 17 residues. The germline V gene encodes CDR1 SGHRS and CDR2 YFSETQ. V shed 0 bases, J shed 3 bases, and the junction held 9 bases outside the gene matches. The CDR3 DNA reads as TGCGCCAGCAGCTTGGAAGTTCTAGCGGGGGCACACTACGAGCAGTACTTC. As protein: CASSLEVLAGAHYEQYF. The full variable domain, its missing parts supplied by reference TRBV5-1 and TRBJ2-7, is KAGVTQTPRYLIKTRGQQVTLSCSPISGHRSVSWYQQTPGQGLQFLFEYFSETQRNKGNFPGRFSGRQFSNSRSEMNVSTLELGDSALYLCASSLEVLAGAHYEQYFGPGTRLTVT.

This clonotype was counted between two and nine times. The chain is built from TRBV6-6 and TRBJ1-5; D not certain. Germline V gene lookup returns CDR1 MNHNY and CDR2 SVGAGI (reference sequence). Trimming removed 6 bases from V and 11 bases from J, with 14 bases in between. The CDR3 loop spans 12 amino acids. In DNA form, the CDR3 reads TGTGCCAGCAGCCCGGAGGGCGGGTCCCAGCATTTT. Protein product: CASSPEGGSQHF.

This clonotype has a handful of counts. V and J are TRBV5-6 and TRBJ2-5, with TRBD1 matching over 9 bases. Matching the DNA end better, TRBJ2-7 makes the J call doubtful. This CDR3 comprises 15 residues. The germline CDR1 and CDR2 sequences are SGHDT and YYEEEE. DNA for the CDR3: TGTGCCAGCAGCTCGGGACAGGGATTTGGCTACGAGCAGTACTTC. Protein: CASSSGQGFGYEQYF.

CDR3 DNA: TGTGCCAGCAGCTCAAGTGGCGGGGGGACGGACAATGAGCAGTTCTTC. Protein product: CASSSSGGGTDNEQFF. The chain couples TRBV27 to TRBJ2-1; 8 nucleotides line up with TRBD2. V shed 6 bases and J 5 bases; nucleotides not matched to a gene: 12. The CDR3 has 16 residues. Germline CDR1 and CDR2: MNHEY and SMNVEV (reference sequence).

This clonotype appeared a few times. This CDR3 is CSARRGIGSNSPLHF. The CDR3 DNA reads as TGCAGTGCCCGGCGGGGGATAGGGAGTAATTCACCCCTCCACTTT. J is TRBJ1-6 and V is TRBV20-1; D might be TRBD1 (5 bases). V lost 6 bases and J 6 bases, leaving 18 bases between the germline ends. Germline CDR1 reads DFQATT; CDR2 reads SNEGSKA (reference sequence). This CDR3 has 15 amino acids.

Ten or more counts support this clonotype. The chain couples TRBV20-1 to TRBJ1-2; tentatively, D is TRBD1 (6 bases). V dropped 4 bases and J dropped 2 bases, with 11 bases sitting between them. From germline, CDR1 is DFQATT and CDR2 SNEGSKA (reference sequence). The CDR3 has 13 residues. The CDR3 coding sequence is TGCAGTGCTAAATCCGGGGGCAACTATGGCTACACCTTC. This codes for CSAKSGGNYGYTF.

Comment on this clonotype: This may arise from a read error, as a much more abundant clone is one base away. V and J are TRBV7-2 and TRBJ2-5, with D perhaps matching TRBD2 (7 bases). Deletions cut 1 base from V and 5 bases from J, with 20 bases between. In germline, CDR1 is SGHTA, CDR2 FQGNSA. The CDR3 sequence is 17 residues long. The chain's CDR3 is CASSLDREMGRGETQYF. DNA of the CDR3: TGTGCCAGCAGCTTAGACAGGGAGATGGGGCGGGGGGAGACCCAGTACTTC.

This sequence joins TRBV5-1 and TRBJ2-5; D may match TRBD1 or TRBD2 (5 bases each). Germline lookup yields CDR1 SGHRS and CDR2 YFSETQ. This CDR3 is 16 amino acids long. Trimming took off 4 bases at V and 5 bases at J, with 21 bases between the two ends. Written as DNA, the CDR3 is TGCGCCAGCAGCACCGCTGGGACGTACGACCGGGAGACCCAGTACTTC. It yields the protein CASSTAGTYDRETQYF.